The 25 T cell receptor beta chains given below trace back to one sample, sequenced in a study of CD8+CD57+ T cells in acquired aplastic anemia. Genomic DNA, serving as template, underwent TCR beta VDJ and CDR3 profiling. MiXCR, applied by TCRdb to the reads, yields one record per CDR3 protein. Counted here are 180,000 or so distinct CDR3 sequences, 55% to 65% occurring once; the ten biggest clones make up under 45%. Patients picked for sequencing had shown CD8+CD57+ cell expansion detected by flow cytometry. Sequenced: sorted CD4+, CD8+, or CD8+CD57+ T cells (not recorded which) from PBMCs. These receptor sequences come from a human donor with aplastic anemia.

This clonotype showed up just once. The chain uses TRBV7-3 and TRBJ2-3; 7 nucleotides agree with TRBD1. This CDR3 region has 15 residues. V was clipped by 1 base and J by 5 bases; unmatched bases: 6. Looked up from germline, CDR1 is SGHTA and CDR2 is FQGTGA. This CDR3 is CASSLRGGAVDTQYF. The DNA of the CDR3 is TGTGCCAGCAGCTTAAGAGGGGGCGCGGTAGATACGCAGTATTTT.

This chain uses TRBV2 with TRBJ2-7; 11 nucleotides align to TRBD2. V lost 3 bases to trimming and J lost 7 bases; unmatched junction nucleotides: 8. Germline CDR1 and CDR2: SNHLY and FYNNEI. The CDR3 runs 15 residues. The CDR3 here is CASSEALAGGGEQYF. The DNA for the CDR3 is TGTGCCAGCAGTGAGGCCCTAGCGGGAGGCGGGGAGCAGTACTTC.

The gene calls are TRBV24-1 and TRBJ2-1; a possible D gene is TRBD1 (6 bases). The CDR3 consists of 14 residues. V was cut by 7 bases and J by 3 bases, with 12 bases left in between. Germline values: CDR1 KGHDR, CDR2 SFDVKD. As DNA, the CDR3 is TGTGCCACCAGCAGGGGAGAAGACTACAATGAGCAGTTCTTC. It codes for CATSRGEDYNEQFF.

This clonotype was recorded a few times. V is TRBV7-8 and J is TRBJ2-7, with D perhaps matching TRBD1 or TRBD2 (5 bases each). The CDR3 spans 13 residues. Trimming removed 6 bases from V and 7 bases from J, with 16 bases in between. The germline CDR1 and CDR2 sequences are SGHVS and FQNEAQ. The chain's CDR3 is CASSRDALREQYF. The CDR3 DNA reads TGTGCCAGCAGTAGGGACGCCCTACGGGAGCAGTACTTC.

This chain connects TRBV19 to TRBJ2-7; TRBD1 matches 7 bases. This CDR3 spans 14 amino acids. With 4 bases clipped from V and 3 bases from J, the junction kept 6 bases outside the gene matches. In germline, CDR1 is LNHDA, CDR2 SQIVND (reference sequence). CDR3 sequence: CASSKQGFGYEQYF. The CDR3 DNA sequence: TGTGCCAGTAGTAAACAGGGGTTCGGCTACGAGCAGTACTTC.

At least ten counts were recorded for this clonotype. The chain recombines TRBV11-3 with TRBJ2-7; possibly TRBD1 for D (6 bases). The V end was cut by 1 base, the J end by 5 bases, with 9 bases between. Germline V CDR1 and CDR2: SGHNT, YENEEA. This CDR3 has 13 amino acids. The CDR3 DNA is TGTGCCAGCAGCTTAGGTCCAGGGGACGAGCAGTACTTC. Translating it yields CASSLGPGDEQYF. The whole variable domain, filled in from reference TRBV11-3 and TRBJ2-7, reads EAGVVQSPRYKIIEKKQPVAFWCNPISGHNTLYWYLQNLGQGPELLIRYENEEAVDDSQLPKDRFSAERLKGVDSTLKIQPAELGDSAVYLCASSLGPGDEQYFGPGTRLTVT.

The V and J genes are TRBV20-1 and TRBJ2-5; the D is unclear. The CDR3 sequence is 15 residues long. Germline CDR1 reads DFQATT; CDR2 reads SNEGSKA (reference sequence). Trimming removed 1 base at V and 1 base at J, with 13 bases between. CDR3 in amino acids: CSARAPASSQETQYF. The CDR3 region has the DNA TGCAGTGCTAGAGCCCCCGCTTCAAGCCAAGAGACCCAGTACTTC.

This sequence joins TRBV5-1 and TRBJ2-2, with a weak D call TRBD1 (5 bases). V dropped 6 bases and J dropped 6 bases, with 15 bases sitting between them. In germline, CDR1 is SGHRS, CDR2 YFSETQ. The CDR3 has 14 amino acids. The CDR3 DNA sequence: TGCGCCAGCACCCCGGGCAGGGTGCCCGGGGAGCTGTTTTTT. Its protein product is CASTPGRVPGELFF.

V and J are TRBV20-1 and TRBJ2-7; 9 bases are shared with TRBD1. The CDR3 consists of 14 residues. With V trimmed by 6 bases and J by 2 bases, 8 bases remained unmatched. The germline V gene encodes CDR1 DFQATT and CDR2 SNEGSKA (reference sequence). CDR3 sequence: CSAARGQGTYEQYF. CDR3 sequence (DNA): TGCAGTGCCGCCCGGGGACAGGGTACCTACGAGCAGTACTTC.

Many counts were recorded for this clonotype. The rearrangement links TRBV7-8 to TRBJ2-1; D uncertain. CDR3 length equals 12 residues. Germline V CDR1 and CDR2: SGHVS, FQNEAQ. The ends were cut back, 4 bases at V and 12 bases at J, with 13 bases in the middle. CDR3 region: CASSSWSSRQFF. The CDR3 nucleotides read TGTGCCAGCAGCTCGTGGTCCAGTAGGCAGTTCTTC. Full variable domain (rest looked up from reference TRBV7-8 and TRBJ2-1): GAGVSQSPRYKVAKRGQDVALRCDPISGHVSLFWYQQALGQGPEFLTYFQNEAQLDKSGLPSDRFFAERPEGSVSTLKIQRTQQEDSAVYLCASSSWSSRQFFGPGTRLTVL.

V and J are TRBV11-2 and TRBJ2-7, with TRBD2 as a possible D gene (6 bases). With 6 bases removed from V and 0 bases from J, the gap between germline ends came to 18 bases. Germline loops: CDR1 SGHAT, CDR2 FQNNGV. There are 16 residues in the CDR3. The CDR3 coding sequence is TGTGCCAGCAGTCTCAACCCTAGCGCCTCCTCCTACGAGCAGTACTTC. Translating gives CASSLNPSASSYEQYF.

This clonotype was seen at least ten times. This sequence joins TRBV18 and TRBJ1-6; TRBD1 agrees at 11 bases. V dropped 5 bases and J dropped 14; count of bases not matched to a gene: 17. CDR1 KGHSH and CDR2 LQKENI come from the germline V gene. This CDR3 is 17 amino acids long. The DNA of the CDR3 is TGTGCCAGCTCATCCAACGGGGACAGGGGGAACTTGGAGGCCCTCCACTTT. Translated: CASSSNGDRGNLEALHF.

There are many counts of this clonotype. The V gene is TRBV4-1, the J gene TRBJ1-1; 9 bases are a match to TRBD1. The CDR3 sequence is 15 residues long. V lost 0 bases, J lost 7 bases, and 6 bases stayed unmatched. CDR1 and CDR2 (germline): MGHRA, YSYEKL. CDR3 nucleotides: TGCGCCAGCAGCCAAGAAGAAGGGACAGGGCTTGAAGCTTTCTTT. Amino acid sequence: CASSQEEGTGLEAFF.

This clonotype was seen ten or more times. The rearrangement links TRBV11-2 to TRBJ1-2; D remains ambiguous. In germline, CDR1 is SGHAT, CDR2 FQNNGV. Trimming stripped 4 bases from V and 8 bases from J, with 20 bases between. CDR3 size: 15 residues. CDR3 DNA: TGTGCCAGCAGCTATCAGTCCACTTCCCTCTACGGCTACACCTTC. Protein sequence: CASSYQSTSLYGYTF.

V is TRBV7-2 and J is TRBJ2-1; D gene ambiguous. TRBJ2-7 matches the DNA end more closely, so the J call is doubtful. This CDR3 comprises 12 residues. Germline V gene sequence: CDR1 SGHTA, CDR2 FQGNSA. The CDR3 loop is CASSSKPYEQYF. The CDR3, as DNA: TGTGCCAGCAGCTCCAAGCCCTACGAGCAGTACTTC.

The rearrangement joins TRBV12-3 or TRBV12-4 to TRBJ1-6; a possible D gene is TRBD1 (5 bases). V gave up 6 bases and J gave up 9 bases, with 15 bases separating them. The CDR3 extends over 14 amino acids. The CDR3 region has the DNA TGTGCCAGCAGCCGAGGGGAGTTTACTTCACCCCTCCACTTT. Translated: CASSRGEFTSPLHF.

The chain has TRBV2 and TRBJ1-1; perhaps TRBD1 as D (5 bases). Trimming removed 4 bases from V and 6 bases from J, with 9 bases in between. Germline V gene sequence: CDR1 SNHLY, CDR2 FYNNEI. The length of the CDR3 is 12 residues. This CDR3 is CASSGMGAEAFF. The CDR3 DNA reads as TGTGCCAGCAGTGGGATGGGGGCTGAAGCTTTCTTT.

Only a few counts were recorded for this clonotype. CDR3 sequence (DNA): TGTGCCATCAGTGACGTAGACAGAGGTACCGGGGAGCTGTTTTTT. Translation gives CAISDVDRGTGELFF. The genes are TRBV10-3 and TRBJ2-2; D perhaps matches TRBD1 (5 bases). Trimming left V 3 bases short and J 5 bases short, with 13 bases between. This CDR3 spans 15 amino acids. The V gene's germline CDR1 is ENHRY and CDR2 SYGVKD.

A word on this clonotype: Relative to the germline gene, one junction end is altered; a read error may explain this. This rearrangement joins TRBV25-1 to TRBJ2-3, with D tentatively TRBD1 or TRBD2 (5 bases each). The CDR3 runs to 14 residues. From germline, CDR1 is MGHDK and CDR2 SYGVNS. CDR3: CASSEMGEGDAQYF. The CDR3 nucleotides read TGTGCCAGCAGTGAGATGGGGGAAGGAGATGCGCAGTATTTT.

The chain joins TRBV20-1 to TRBJ1-1; TRBD1 matches at 10 bases. Germline V gives CDR1 DFQATT, CDR2 SNEGSKA (reference sequence). CDR3 size: 14 residues. V trimming: 5 bases; J trimming: 5 bases; junction bases outside the gene matches: 8. CDR3 sequence (DNA): TGCAGTGCTGTCTGGACAGGGGGTAGGACTGAAGCTTTCTTT. This sequence encodes CSAVWTGGRTEAFF.

In regard to this clonotype: One end of the junction fails to match germline, which may point to a read error. CDR3 bases: TGTGCCAGCAGTTTCAGGGGAGTAAGCTATGGCTACAACTTC. Translation gives CASSFRGVSYGYNF. This chain links TRBV2 with TRBJ1-2; TRBD1 might be the D (6 bases). The CDR3 is 14 amino acids. CDR1 and CDR2 from the germline V gene are SNHLY and FYNNEI. The entire variable domain, with the rest obtained from reference TRBV2 and TRBJ1-2, is as follows: EPEVTQTPSHQVTQMGQEVILRCVPISNHLYFYWYRQILGQKVEFLVSFYNNEISEKSEIFDDQFSVERPDGSNFTLKIRSTKLEDSAMYFCASSFRGVSYGYNFGSGTRLTVV.

The rearrangement joins TRBV4-2 to TRBJ2-6; tentative D call: TRBD2 (5 bases). Germline values: CDR1 LGHNA, CDR2 YNFKEQ. The CDR3 contains 16 residues. The germline V and J ends were trimmed by 1 base and 0 bases, with 7 bases remaining between them. CDR3 nucleotides: TGTGCCAGCAGCCAAGGCGAGGGCTCTGGGGCCAACGTCCTGACTTTC. It yields the protein CASSQGEGSGANVLTF.

V and J are TRBV11-2 and TRBJ1-6; 7 positions agree with TRBD1. This CDR3 comprises 14 residues. Per the germline V gene, CDR1 is SGHAT and CDR2 is FQNNGV. The V and J ends lost 5 bases and 6 bases, in that order; junction bases with no gene match: 4. The CDR3 sequence is CASSPRQGNSPLHF. In DNA form, the CDR3 reads TGTGCCAGCAGCCCAAGACAGGGTAATTCACCCCTCCACTTT.

This clonotype has at least ten counts. V gene TRBV9 combines with J gene TRBJ2-3, with TRBD2 identical over 8 bases. V shed 3 bases and J 1 base; nucleotides not matched to a gene: 7. The CDR3 has 16 amino acids. Germline CDR1 SGDLS, CDR2 YYNGEE. The CDR3 sequence is CASSAGGGMGTDTQYF. CDR3 sequence (DNA): TGTGCCAGCAGCGCCGGGGGGGGAATGGGCACAGATACGCAGTATTTT.

The table lists this clonotype with many counts. The CDR3 coding sequence is TGTGCCATCAGTGACCGGGACGGTCCTAATTCACCCCTCCACTTT. Protein: CAISDRDGPNSPLHF. The chain links TRBV10-3 to TRBJ1-6, with D tentatively TRBD1 (5 bases). Germline assignment: CDR1 ENHRY and CDR2 SYGVKD. The CDR3 is 15 amino acids. Trimming left V 3 bases short and J 6 bases short, with 12 bases between.